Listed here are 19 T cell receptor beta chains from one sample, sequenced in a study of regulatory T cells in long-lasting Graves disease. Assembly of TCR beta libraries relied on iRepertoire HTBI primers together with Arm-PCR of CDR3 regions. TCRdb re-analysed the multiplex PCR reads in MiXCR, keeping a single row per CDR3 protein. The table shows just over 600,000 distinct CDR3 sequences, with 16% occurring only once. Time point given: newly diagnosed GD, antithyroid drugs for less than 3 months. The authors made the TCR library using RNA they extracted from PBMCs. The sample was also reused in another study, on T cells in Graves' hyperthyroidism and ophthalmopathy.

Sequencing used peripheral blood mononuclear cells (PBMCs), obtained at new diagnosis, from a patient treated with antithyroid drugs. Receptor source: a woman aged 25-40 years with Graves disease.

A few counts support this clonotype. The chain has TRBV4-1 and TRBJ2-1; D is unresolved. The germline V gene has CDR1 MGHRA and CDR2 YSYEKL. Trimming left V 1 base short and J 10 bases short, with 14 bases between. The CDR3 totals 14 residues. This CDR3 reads CASSQVTDVREQFF. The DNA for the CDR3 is TGCGCCAGCAGCCAAGTGACTGACGTTAGAGAGCAGTTCTTC.

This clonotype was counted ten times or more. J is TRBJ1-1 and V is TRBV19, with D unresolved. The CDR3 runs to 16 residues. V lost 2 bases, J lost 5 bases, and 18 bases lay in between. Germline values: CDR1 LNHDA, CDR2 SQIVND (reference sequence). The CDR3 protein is CASSIQGSTGGTEAFF. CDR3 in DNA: TGTGCCAGTAGTATACAAGGTTCGACGGGAGGGACTGAAGCTTTCTTT.

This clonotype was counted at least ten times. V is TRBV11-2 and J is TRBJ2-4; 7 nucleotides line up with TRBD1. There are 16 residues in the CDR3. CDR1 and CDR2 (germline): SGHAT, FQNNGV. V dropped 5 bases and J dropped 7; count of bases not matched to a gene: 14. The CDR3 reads CASSPSYSTGDNIQYF. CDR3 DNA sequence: TGTGCCAGCAGCCCTAGTTACAGTACAGGGGACAACATTCAGTACTTC.

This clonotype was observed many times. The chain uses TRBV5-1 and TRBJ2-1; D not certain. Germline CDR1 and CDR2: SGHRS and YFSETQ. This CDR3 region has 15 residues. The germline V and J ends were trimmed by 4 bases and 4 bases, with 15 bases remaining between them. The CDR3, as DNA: TGCGCCAGCAGCCTGGCTTCCCACGCTTACAATGAGCAGTTCTTC. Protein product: CASSLASHAYNEQFF.

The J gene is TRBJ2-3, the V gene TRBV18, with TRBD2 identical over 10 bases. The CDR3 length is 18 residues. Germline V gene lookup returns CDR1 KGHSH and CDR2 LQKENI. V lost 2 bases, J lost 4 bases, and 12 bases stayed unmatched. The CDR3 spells CASSPIPVAGGGSDTQYF. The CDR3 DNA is TGTGCCAGCTCACCAATTCCCGTAGCGGGAGGTGGTTCAGATACGCAGTATTTT.

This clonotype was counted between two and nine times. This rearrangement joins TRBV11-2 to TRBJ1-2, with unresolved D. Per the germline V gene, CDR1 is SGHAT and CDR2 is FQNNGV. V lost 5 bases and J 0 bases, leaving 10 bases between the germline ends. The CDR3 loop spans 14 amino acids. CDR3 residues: CASSPLSANYGYTF. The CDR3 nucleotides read TGTGCCAGCAGCCCTTTGTCCGCTAACTATGGCTACACCTTC.

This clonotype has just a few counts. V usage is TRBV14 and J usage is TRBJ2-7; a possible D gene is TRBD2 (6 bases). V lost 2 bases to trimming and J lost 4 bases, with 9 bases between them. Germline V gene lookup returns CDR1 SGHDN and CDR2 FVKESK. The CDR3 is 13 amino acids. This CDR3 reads CASSQRGGYEQYF. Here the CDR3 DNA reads TGTGCCAGCAGCCAACGGGGAGGATACGAGCAGTACTTC.

The CDR3 region is CASKWGVNQPQHF. The CDR3 nucleotides are TGTGCCAGCAAGTGGGGGGTCAATCAGCCCCAGCATTTT. V gene TRBV6-1 combines with J gene TRBJ1-5; tentatively, D is TRBD1 (5 bases). CDR1 is MNHNS, CDR2 SASEGT, per germline. V was shortened by 7 bases and J by 3 bases, with 10 bases between the two germline ends. The CDR3 totals 13 residues.

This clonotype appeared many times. CDR3 amino acids: CASSYPPQGNSYEQYF. The CDR3 nucleotides are TGTGCCAGCAGCTACCCCCCACAGGGCAACTCCTACGAGCAGTACTTC. The J gene is TRBJ2-7, the V gene TRBV7-2, with D tentatively TRBD1 (6 bases). Per germline, CDR1 SGHTA and CDR2 FQGNSA. With 4 bases removed from V and 0 bases from J, the gap between germline ends came to 16 bases. The CDR3 consists of 16 residues.

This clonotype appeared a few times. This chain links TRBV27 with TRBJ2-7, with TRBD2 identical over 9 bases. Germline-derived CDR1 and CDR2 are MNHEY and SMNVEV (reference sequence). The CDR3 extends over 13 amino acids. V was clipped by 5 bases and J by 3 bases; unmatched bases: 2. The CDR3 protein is CASSNSGSYEQYF. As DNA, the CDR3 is TGTGCCAGCAGTAATAGCGGGAGCTACGAGCAGTACTTC.

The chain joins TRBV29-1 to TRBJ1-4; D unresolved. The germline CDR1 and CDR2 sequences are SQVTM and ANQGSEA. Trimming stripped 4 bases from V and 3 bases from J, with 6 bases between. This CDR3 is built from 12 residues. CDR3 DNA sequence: TGCAGCGTTGCTGCTCCTAATGAAAAACTGTTTTTT. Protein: CSVAAPNEKLFF.

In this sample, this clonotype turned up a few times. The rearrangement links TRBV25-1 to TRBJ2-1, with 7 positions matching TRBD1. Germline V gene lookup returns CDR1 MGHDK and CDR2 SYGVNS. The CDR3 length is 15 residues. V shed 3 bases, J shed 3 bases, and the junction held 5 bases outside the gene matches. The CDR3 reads CASSDLDRDYNEQFF. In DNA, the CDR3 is TGTGCCAGCAGTGACCTTGACAGGGACTACAATGAGCAGTTCTTC.

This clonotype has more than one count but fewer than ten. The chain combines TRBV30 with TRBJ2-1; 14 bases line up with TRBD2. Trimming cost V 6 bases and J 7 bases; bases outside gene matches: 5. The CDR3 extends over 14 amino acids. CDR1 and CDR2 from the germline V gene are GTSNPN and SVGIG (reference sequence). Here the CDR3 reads CACRLAGGPNEQFF. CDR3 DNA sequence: TGTGCCTGTAGACTAGCGGGAGGGCCGAATGAGCAGTTCTTC.

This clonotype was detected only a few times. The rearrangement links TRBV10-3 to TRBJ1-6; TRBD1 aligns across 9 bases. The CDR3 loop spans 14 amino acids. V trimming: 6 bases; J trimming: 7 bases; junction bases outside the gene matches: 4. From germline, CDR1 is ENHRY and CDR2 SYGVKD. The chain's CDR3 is CAISRTGENSPLHF. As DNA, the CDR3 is TGTGCCATCAGCCGGACAGGGGAGAATTCACCCCTCCACTTT.

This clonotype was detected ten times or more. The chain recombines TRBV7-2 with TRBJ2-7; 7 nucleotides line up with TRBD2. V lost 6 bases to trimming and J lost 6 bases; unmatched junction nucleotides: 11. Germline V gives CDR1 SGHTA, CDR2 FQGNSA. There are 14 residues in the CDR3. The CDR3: CASRASLLAGEQYF. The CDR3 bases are TGTGCCAGCAGGGCTTCCCTATTAGCGGGCGAGCAGTACTTC.

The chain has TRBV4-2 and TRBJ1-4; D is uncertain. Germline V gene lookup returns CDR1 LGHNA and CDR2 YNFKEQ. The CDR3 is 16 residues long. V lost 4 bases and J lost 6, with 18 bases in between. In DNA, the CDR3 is TGTGCCAGCAGCCGAGGCCCGCGGGCAGCGGATGAAAAACTGTTTTTT. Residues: CASSRGPRAADEKLFF.

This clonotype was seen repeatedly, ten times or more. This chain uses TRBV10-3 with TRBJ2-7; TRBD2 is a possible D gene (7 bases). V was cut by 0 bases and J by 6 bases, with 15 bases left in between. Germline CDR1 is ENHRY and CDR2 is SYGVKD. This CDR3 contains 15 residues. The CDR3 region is CAISESGRGAREQYF. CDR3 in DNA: TGTGCCATCAGTGAGTCGGGCCGGGGGGCGCGCGAGCAGTACTTC.

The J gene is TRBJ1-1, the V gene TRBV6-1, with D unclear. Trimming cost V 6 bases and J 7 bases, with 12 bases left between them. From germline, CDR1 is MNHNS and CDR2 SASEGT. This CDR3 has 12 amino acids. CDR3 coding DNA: TGTGCCAGCAGATCATCAGAACTTGAAGCTTTCTTT. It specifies CASRSSELEAFF.

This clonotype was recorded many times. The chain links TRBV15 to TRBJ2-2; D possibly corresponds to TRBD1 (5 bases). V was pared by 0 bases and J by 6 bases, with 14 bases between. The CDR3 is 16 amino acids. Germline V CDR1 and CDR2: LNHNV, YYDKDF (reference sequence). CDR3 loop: CATSRDRVLAAGELFF. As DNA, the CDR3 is TGTGCCACCAGCAGAGACAGGGTTCTCGCGGCCGGGGAGCTGTTTTTT.